The T cell receptor (beta chain) under discussion was sequenced for a study of blood T cell repertoires in COVID-19. About the study: In each case, the material was cDNA or gDNA derived from T cells, B-cell-depleted T cells, or PBMCs.

Germline values: CDR1 KGHSH, CDR2 LQKENI. The CDR3 is 16 residues long. Trimming at V came to 3 bases and at J to 3 bases, leaving 8 bases not matched to a gene. This clone came up a few times. Per the original data handling: How many nucleated cells were present was estimated from reference gene primer amplification. Some clones are missing from TCRdb's copy, which holds only in-frame ones; the method was immunoSEQ multiplex PCR. V, J and clone size reflect that table, while D and trimming were determined from the DNA. Among 120,000 or so clones, approximately 88% were seen once, and the ten largest hold 9.5% to 15%.

The TCR comes from a woman aged 25 to 45 who had recovered from COVID-19. Sequencing used peripheral blood. J is TRBJ1-2 and V is TRBV18; 9 bases are shared with TRBD1. Here the CDR3 DNA reads TGTGCCAGCTCACCTTTTTCGGACAGGGGCGACTATGGCTACACCTTC. Translation gives CASSPFSDRGDYGYTF.